This TCR beta chain was sequenced in a study of blood T cell repertoires in COVID-19. V was trimmed by 4 bases and J by 4 bases, leaving 4 bases between them. The CDR3 extends over 12 amino acids. Germline CDR1 is SGHAT and CDR2 is FQNNGV. As originally analysed: Amplified reference gene primers provided the basis for estimating nucleated cell counts. Profiled with immunoSEQ multiplex PCR; TCRdb holds only in-frame clones, not every one. V, J and clone size derive from that table, while D and trimming were established from the DNA sequence. The table has roughly 35,000 clones, 80% seen once. This clone was recorded once.

Sequenced sample: peripheral blood. This TCR was sampled from an elderly man with acute or convalescent COVID-19. This chain connects TRBV11-2 to TRBJ2-2; D is unresolved. CDR3 sequence reads: CASSSSTGELFF. Written as DNA, the CDR3 is TGTGCCAGCAGCTCCAGCACCGGGGAGCTGTTTTTT.